The entry below gives a single T cell receptor beta chain sequence along with its context. The data were obtained in a study of T cell changes during pregnancy in multiple sclerosis. The V segment lost 3 bases and the J segment 4 bases; nucleotides outside the gene matches: 26. This CDR3 is built from 23 residues. Germline CDR1 WNHNN, CDR2 SYGVQD (reference sequence). Clones were sequenced by immunoSEQ multiplex PCR, and TCRdb holds only the in-frame ones, with some missing. Among 35,000 to 45,000 clones listed, roughly nine tenths were seen once. This specimen consisted of CD4+ T cells from peripheral blood mononuclear cells, obtained in the first trimester of pregnancy. The receptor was derived from a female donor with multiple sclerosis, enrolled in a pregnancy study. V and J are TRBV10-1 and TRBJ2-2, with 10 bases aligning to TRBD2. The CDR3 here is CASSDPGVPWSGRASPSTGELFF. CDR3 DNA: TGCGCCAGCAGTGACCCCGGTGTCCCGTGGAGCGGGAGGGCCTCTCCGAGCACCGGGGAGCTGTTTTTT.